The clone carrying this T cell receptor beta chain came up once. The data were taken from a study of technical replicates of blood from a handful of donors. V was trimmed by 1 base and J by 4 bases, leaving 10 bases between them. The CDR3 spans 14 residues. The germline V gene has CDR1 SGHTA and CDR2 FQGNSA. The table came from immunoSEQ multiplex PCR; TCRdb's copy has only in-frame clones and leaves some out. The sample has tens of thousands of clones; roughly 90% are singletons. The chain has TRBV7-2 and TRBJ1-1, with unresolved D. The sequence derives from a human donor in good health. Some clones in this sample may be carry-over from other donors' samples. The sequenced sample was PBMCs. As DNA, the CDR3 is TGTGCCAGCAGCTTAGGGGTGGGCCCCACTGAAGCTTTCTTT. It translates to CASSLGVGPTEAFF.